Shown below are 21 T cell receptor beta chains from a single sample sequenced in a study of CD8+ T cells in alopecia areata. Treatment indicated: oral pan-JAK inhibitor, 5-10 mg twice daily. Extracted RNA was reverse transcribed into cDNA, the sequencing template. Assay: immunoSEQ multiplex PCR; the TCRdb copy retains only in-frame clones and omits some. The data show fewer than 150,000 clones, 58% seen once. The sample was CD8+ T cells sorted from blood, taken at week 4, from a patient treated with tofacitinib. The source of these receptors is a human donor with alopecia areata.

The chain has TRBV20-1 and TRBJ1-2, with D uncertain. The CDR3 runs to 11 residues. Germline CDR1 is DFQATT and CDR2 is SNEGSKA (reference sequence). V lost 3 bases and J 4 bases, leaving 6 bases between the germline ends. The CDR3: CSARGIYGYTF. The CDR3 DNA reads as TGCAGTGCTAGGGGGATCTATGGCTACACCTTC.

V is TRBV30 and J is TRBJ1-5; D may be TRBD1 (5 bases). The CDR3 covers 15 residues. The V end lost 3 bases, the J end lost 0 bases, and 12 bases lay between the germline ends. Per germline, CDR1 GTSNPN and CDR2 SVGIG (reference sequence). CDR3 protein: CAWRDSVYSNQPQHF. The CDR3, as DNA: TGTGCCTGGAGAGACAGTGTTTATAGCAATCAGCCCCAGCATTTT.

The chain employs TRBV27 and TRBJ1-1; D is undetermined. The V gene's germline CDR1 is MNHEY and CDR2 SMNVEV (reference sequence). The ends were cut back, 5 bases at V and 6 bases at J, with 13 bases in the middle. This CDR3 contains 13 residues. CDR3 sequence: CASSVGPAPEAFF. CDR3 coding DNA: TGTGCCAGCAGTGTCGGGCCGGCCCCTGAAGCTTTCTTT.

V gene TRBV6-5 combines with J gene TRBJ1-5; 9 bases match TRBD1. V was pared by 5 bases and J by 7 bases, with 6 bases of the junction left unmatched. Germline CDR1 is MNHEY and CDR2 is SVGAGI. CDR3 length: 14 amino acids. CDR3 in DNA: TGTGCCAGCAGTCCGGGACAGGGAGGGCAGCCCCAGCATTTT. Translated: CASSPGQGGQPQHF.

V usage is TRBV30 and J usage is TRBJ2-7; possibly TRBD1 for D (5 bases). Looked up from germline, CDR1 is GTSNPN and CDR2 is SVGIG (reference sequence). Trimming shortened V by 6 bases and J by 3 bases, and 9 bases separated the two germline ends. This CDR3 is 11 amino acids long. CDR3 amino acids: CACTDSYEQYF. CDR3 DNA: TGTGCCTGCACCGACAGCTACGAGCAGTACTTC.

The V call is TRBV6-5, the J call TRBJ1-1; D call uncertain. The V gene lost 5 bases and the J gene lost 1 base, with 8 bases spanning the gap. This CDR3 comprises 13 residues. Germline assignment: CDR1 MNHEY and CDR2 SVGAGI. The CDR3 coding sequence is TGTGCCAGCAGTCCGGCTTCGAACACTGAAGCTTTCTTT. This codes for CASSPASNTEAFF.

This clone occurred a few times. The DNA for the CDR3 is TGTGCCAGCGGAGGCAGGGATGGCAATCAGCCCCAGCATTTT. It specifies CASGGRDGNQPQHF. V and J are TRBV7-9 and TRBJ1-5; a weak D match, TRBD1 (5 bases). This CDR3 spans 14 amino acids. V gave up 8 bases and J gave up 2 bases, with 13 bases separating them. Germline CDR1 SEHNR, CDR2 FQNEAQ (reference sequence).

The chain uses TRBV4-2 and TRBJ1-2; D not certain. CDR1 LGHNA and CDR2 YNFKEQ come from the germline V gene. Trimming left V 4 bases short and J 6 bases short, with 12 bases between. CDR3 length: 13 residues. The CDR3 region is CASSLLSGHGYTF. The CDR3, as DNA: TGTGCCAGCAGCCTCCTGTCGGGCCATGGCTACACCTTC.

The table lists this clone with a few counts. CDR3 in amino acids: CASTGSLSNQPQHF. The CDR3 coding sequence is TGCGCCAGCACGGGCAGCCTTAGCAATCAGCCCCAGCATTTT. This chain connects TRBV23-1 to TRBJ1-5, with D unclear. TRBV23-1 is marked as an open reading frame, function uncertain. The V gene lost 7 bases and the J gene lost 0 bases, with 10 bases spanning the gap. The CDR3 is made up of 14 amino acids.

The chain combines TRBV9 with TRBJ2-1; 9 bases map to TRBD2. This CDR3 has 17 amino acids. V shed 0 bases and J 4 bases; nucleotides not matched to a gene: 8. Germline V gene data show CDR1 as SGDLS and CDR2 as YYNGEE. The CDR3 loop reads CASSVDVTSGTYNEQFF. The CDR3 bases are TGTGCCAGCAGCGTAGATGTGACTAGCGGAACATACAATGAGCAGTTCTTC.

The V call is TRBV29-1, the J call TRBJ2-2; D is possibly TRBD1 (5 bases). V dropped 4 bases and J dropped 5 bases, with 8 bases sitting between them. The CDR3 length is 12 residues. CDR1 and CDR2 (germline): SQVTM, ANQGSEA. CDR3 residues: CSVVKGTGELFF. The CDR3 DNA reads as TGCAGCGTTGTGAAGGGGACCGGGGAGCTGTTTTTT.

The DNA of the CDR3 is TGCAGCGTTCGTTGGGACAACGGCGAGCAGTACTTC. Translating it yields CSVRWDNGEQYF. The rearrangement uses TRBV29-1 and TRBJ2-7, with D maybe TRBD1 (6 bases). The CDR3 runs 12 residues. CDR1 and CDR2 from the germline V gene are SQVTM and ANQGSEA. V lost 5 bases to trimming and J lost 6 bases, with 14 bases between them.

This chain joins TRBV4-3 and TRBJ2-7, with TRBD2 identical over 8 bases. CDR3 length: 14 residues. The V gene end was trimmed by 4 bases and the J gene end by 3 bases; junction bases not matched to a gene: 5. Per germline, CDR1 LGHNA and CDR2 YSLEER. The CDR3 loop reads CASSPGLAGYEQYF. The CDR3 DNA reads TGCGCCAGCAGCCCCGGACTAGCCGGCTACGAGCAGTACTTC.

The chain combines TRBV15 with TRBJ2-1; tentative D call: TRBD2 (6 bases). CDR1 and CDR2 from the germline V gene are LNHNV and YYDKDF (reference sequence). V was shortened by 6 bases and J by 7 bases, with 19 bases between the two germline ends. This CDR3 comprises 15 residues. The DNA for the CDR3 is TGTGCCACCAGTGCGGGTAGGGGACTTGGGAATGAGCAGTTCTTC. This translates into CATSAGRGLGNEQFF.

The table lists this clone with a few counts. The chain carries TRBV29-1 and TRBJ2-7; D perhaps matches TRBD2 (5 bases). This CDR3 region has 11 residues. V was cut by 6 bases and J by 1 base, with 7 bases left in between. Germline CDR1 and CDR2: SQVTM and ANQGSEA. The chain's CDR3 is CSVGKSYEQYF. Here the CDR3 DNA reads TGCAGCGTCGGGAAGTCCTACGAGCAGTACTTC.

This clone was recorded a few times. The chain employs TRBV27 and TRBJ1-1; 9 nucleotides agree with TRBD1. Germline V gene sequence: CDR1 MNHEY, CDR2 SMNVEV (reference sequence). The trim removed 0 bases at V and 6 bases at J, leaving 2 bases unmatched. The CDR3 loop spans 14 amino acids. In nucleotides, the CDR3 is TGTGCCAGCAGTTTATCGGGGACAGGGCCTGAAGCTTTCTTT. Translation gives CASSLSGTGPEAFF.

Comments on this clone: A much larger clone lies one base from this, so it may be a read error. The V and J genes are TRBV6-5 and TRBJ2-3, with 12 bases fitting TRBD2. J gave up 1 base and V 5 bases, and 1 base lay outside the gene matches. The germline V gene encodes CDR1 MNHEY and CDR2 SVGAGI. The CDR3 spans 15 residues. The CDR3 region has the DNA TGTGCCAGCAGTAGGACTAGCGGGGGCACAGATACGCAGTATTTT. This gives the protein CASSRTSGGTDTQYF.

The chain combines TRBV5-1 with TRBJ2-3, with 12 positions matching TRBD2. The CDR3 totals 16 residues. The germline gives CDR1 SGHRS, CDR2 YFSETQ. The V and J ends lost 3 bases and 3 bases, in that order; junction bases with no gene match: 5. The CDR3 spells CASSSASGGATDTQYF. CDR3 DNA sequence: TGCGCCAGCAGCTCCGCTAGCGGGGGGGCAACAGATACGCAGTATTTT.

The chain couples TRBV29-1 to TRBJ1-2; D unresolved. CDR3 length: 13 amino acids. CDR1 is SQVTM and CDR2 is ANQGSEA in the germline V gene. The ends were cut back, 4 bases at V and 5 bases at J, with 14 bases in the middle. CDR3 nucleotides: TGCAGCGTTGTAGAGGGTAGGGAGTATGGCTACACCTTC. Amino acid sequence: CSVVEGREYGYTF.

J is TRBJ1-1 and V is TRBV30; D is uncertain. The germline CDR1 and CDR2 sequences are GTSNPN and SVGIG (reference sequence). The CDR3 totals 15 residues. Trimming took 0 bases from V and 3 from J, leaving 14 bases between them. CDR3 DNA sequence: TGTGCCTGGAGTGTTTTGGGTGGCGAGGACACTGAAGCTTTCTTT. Amino acid sequence: CAWSVLGGEDTEAFF.

The J gene is TRBJ1-1, the V gene TRBV2; unclear D gene. Trimming took off 6 bases at V and 7 bases at J, with 12 bases between the two ends. This CDR3 spans 12 amino acids. CDR1 and CDR2 from the germline V gene are SNHLY and FYNNEI. This CDR3 is CASSDGPNEAFF. The CDR3 DNA is TGTGCCAGCAGCGACGGGCCGAATGAAGCTTTCTTT.